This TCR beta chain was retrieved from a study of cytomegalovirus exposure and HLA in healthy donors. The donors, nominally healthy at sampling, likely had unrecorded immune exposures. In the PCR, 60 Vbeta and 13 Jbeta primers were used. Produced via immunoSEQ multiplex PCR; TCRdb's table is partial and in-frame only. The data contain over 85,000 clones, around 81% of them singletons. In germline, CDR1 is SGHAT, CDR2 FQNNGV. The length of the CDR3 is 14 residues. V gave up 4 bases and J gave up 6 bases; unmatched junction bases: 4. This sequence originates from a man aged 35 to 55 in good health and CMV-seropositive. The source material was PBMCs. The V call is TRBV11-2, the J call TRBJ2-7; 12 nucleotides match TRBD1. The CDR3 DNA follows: TGTGCCAGCAGCTGGGGGACAGGGGGCAGCGAGCAGTACTTC. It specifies CASSWGTGGSEQYF.